These 2 T cell receptor beta chains were sequenced from one sample in a study of CXCR4 blockade with PD-1 therapy in pancreatic cancer. The table came from immunoSEQ multiplex PCR; TCRdb's copy has only in-frame clones and leaves some out. The sample contains some 740 clones, 50% of which appear only once. The sample consisted of tumor tissue. All receptors come from a human donor with pancreatic ductal adenocarcinoma.

V is TRBV18 and J is TRBJ1-1, with D perhaps TRBD1 (5 bases). Trimming pared 5 bases from V and 0 bases from J, leaving 13 bases between. Germline values: CDR1 KGHSH, CDR2 LQKENI. The CDR3 has 15 amino acids. The CDR3 DNA sequence: TGTGCCAGCTCAAGGGACCGCTCCATGAACACTGAAGCTTTCTTT. Its translation is CASSRDRSMNTEAFF.

This chain uses TRBV23-1 with TRBJ2-2, with D possibly matching TRBD2 (5 bases). TRBV23-1 is placed among ORFs of uncertain function. V was cut by 6 bases and J by 4 bases, with 15 bases left in between. The CDR3 is 15 residues long. The CDR3 nucleotides read TGCGCCAGCAGCCAGATGTCGGGGTTCACCGGGGAGCTGTTTTTT. This translates into CASSQMSGFTGELFF.